The present TCR beta chain was sequenced within a study of blood T cell repertoires in COVID-19. Study background: Italy, Spain and the United States were the sources of the convalescent and acute COVID-19 samples. Sources were T cells, B-cell-depleted T cells, or PBMCs; the material itself was cDNA or gDNA.

This clone was seen just once. Original methodology: Estimates of nucleated cell counts were drawn from the amplification of reference gene primers. Profiled with immunoSEQ multiplex PCR; TCRdb holds only in-frame clones, not every one. V and J calls and clone size are copied from that table; D and trimming were computed from the DNA. This table has a few hundred thousand clones, about 81% appearing once. This CDR3 contains 14 residues. V was shortened by 1 base and J by 0 bases, with 8 bases between the two germline ends. Germline values: CDR1 SQVTM, CDR2 ANQGSEA. Among Cohort 3 donors, those recovered had two negative PCRs, clearance, or symptom resolution.

What was sequenced was PBMCs or T cells enriched from blood (not recorded which). V is TRBV29-1 and J is TRBJ2-3; no definite D call. The TCR was taken from a man aged 35-49 years who had recovered from COVID-19. The CDR3 spells CSVEGGRSTDTQYF. The CDR3 DNA reads as TGCAGCGTTGAAGGCGGCCGTAGCACAGATACGCAGTATTTT.